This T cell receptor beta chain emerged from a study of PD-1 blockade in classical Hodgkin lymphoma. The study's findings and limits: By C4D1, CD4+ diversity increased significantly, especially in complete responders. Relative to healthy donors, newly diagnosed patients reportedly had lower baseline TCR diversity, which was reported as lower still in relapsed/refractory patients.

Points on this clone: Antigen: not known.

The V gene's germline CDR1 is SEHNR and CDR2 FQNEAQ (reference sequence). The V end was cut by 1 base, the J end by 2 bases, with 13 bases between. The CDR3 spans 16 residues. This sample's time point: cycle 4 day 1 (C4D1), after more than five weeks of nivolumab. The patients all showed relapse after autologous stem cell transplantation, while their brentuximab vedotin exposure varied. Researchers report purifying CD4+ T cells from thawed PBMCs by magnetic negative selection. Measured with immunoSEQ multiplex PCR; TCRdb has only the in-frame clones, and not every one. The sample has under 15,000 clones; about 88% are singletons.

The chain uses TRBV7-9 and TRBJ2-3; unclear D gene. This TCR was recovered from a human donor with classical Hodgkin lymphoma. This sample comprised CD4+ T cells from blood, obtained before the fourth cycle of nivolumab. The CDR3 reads CASSLEVFAITDTQYF. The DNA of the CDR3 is TGTGCCAGCAGCTTAGAGGTCTTTGCTATCACAGATACGCAGTATTTT.